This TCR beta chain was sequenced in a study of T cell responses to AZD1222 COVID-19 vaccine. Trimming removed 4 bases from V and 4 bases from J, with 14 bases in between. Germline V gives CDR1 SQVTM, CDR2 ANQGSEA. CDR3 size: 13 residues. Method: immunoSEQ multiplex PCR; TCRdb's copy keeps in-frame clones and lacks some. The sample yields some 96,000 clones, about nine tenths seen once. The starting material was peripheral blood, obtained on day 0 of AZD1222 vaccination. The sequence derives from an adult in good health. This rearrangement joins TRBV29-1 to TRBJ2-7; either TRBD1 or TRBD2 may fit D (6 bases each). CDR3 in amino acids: CSVVSGAHYEQYF. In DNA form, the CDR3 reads TGCAGCGTTGTATCGGGGGCGCATTACGAGCAGTACTTC.